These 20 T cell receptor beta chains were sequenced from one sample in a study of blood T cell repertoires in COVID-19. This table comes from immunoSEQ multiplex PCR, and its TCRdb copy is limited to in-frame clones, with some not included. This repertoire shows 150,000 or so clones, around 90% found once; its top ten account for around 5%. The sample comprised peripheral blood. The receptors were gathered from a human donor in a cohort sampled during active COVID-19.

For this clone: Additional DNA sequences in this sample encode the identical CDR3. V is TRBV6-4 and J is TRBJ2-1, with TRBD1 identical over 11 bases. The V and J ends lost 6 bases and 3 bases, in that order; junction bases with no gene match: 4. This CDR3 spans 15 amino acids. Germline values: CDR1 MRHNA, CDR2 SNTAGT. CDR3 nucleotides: TGTGCCAGCAGCTCCGGGACAGGGGGCTACAATGAGCAGTTCTTC. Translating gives CASSSGTGGYNEQFF.

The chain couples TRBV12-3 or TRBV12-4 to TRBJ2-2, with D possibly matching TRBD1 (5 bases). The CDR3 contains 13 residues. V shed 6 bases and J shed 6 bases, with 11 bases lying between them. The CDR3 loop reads CASSPVGAGELFF. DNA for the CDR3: TGTGCCAGCAGCCCTGTAGGGGCCGGGGAGCTGTTTTTT.

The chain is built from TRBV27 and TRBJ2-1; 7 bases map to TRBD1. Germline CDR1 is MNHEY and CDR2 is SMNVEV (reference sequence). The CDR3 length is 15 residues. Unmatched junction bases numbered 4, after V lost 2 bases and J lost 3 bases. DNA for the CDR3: TGTGCCAGCAGTTTAGACAGGGCCATCTACAATGAGCAGTTCTTC. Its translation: CASSLDRAIYNEQFF.

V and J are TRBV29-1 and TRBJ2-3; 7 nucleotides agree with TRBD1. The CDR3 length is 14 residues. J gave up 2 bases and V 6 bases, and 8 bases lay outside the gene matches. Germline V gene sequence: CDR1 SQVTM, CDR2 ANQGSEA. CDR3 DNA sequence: TGCAGCGTACTAGGGACAGTTTCCACAGATACGCAGTATTTT. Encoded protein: CSVLGTVSTDTQYF.

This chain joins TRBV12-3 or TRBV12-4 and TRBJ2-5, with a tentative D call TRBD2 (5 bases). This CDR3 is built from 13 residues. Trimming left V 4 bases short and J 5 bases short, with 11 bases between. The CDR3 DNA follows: TGTGCCAGCAGTTATCTTCCGGGGGAGACCCAGTACTTC. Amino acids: CASSYLPGETQYF.

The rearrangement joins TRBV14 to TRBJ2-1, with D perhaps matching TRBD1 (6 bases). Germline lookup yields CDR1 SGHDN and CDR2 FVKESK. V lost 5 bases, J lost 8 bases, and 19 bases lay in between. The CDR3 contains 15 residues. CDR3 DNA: TGTGCCAGCAGCAAAATCATCCCAGGGGCCGATGAGCAGTTCTTC. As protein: CASSKIIPGADEQFF. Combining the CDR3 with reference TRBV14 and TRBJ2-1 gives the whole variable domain EAGVTQFPSHSVIEKGQTVTLRCDPISGHDNLYWYRRVMGKEIKFLLHFVKESKQDESGMPNNRFLAERTGGTYSTLKVQPAELEDSGVYFCASSKIIPGADEQFFGPGTRLTVL.

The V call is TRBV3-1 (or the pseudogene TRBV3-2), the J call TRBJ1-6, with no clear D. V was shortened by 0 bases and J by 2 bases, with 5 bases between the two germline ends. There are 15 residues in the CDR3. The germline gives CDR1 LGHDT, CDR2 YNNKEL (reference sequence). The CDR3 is CASSQDSTYNSPLHF. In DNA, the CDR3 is TGTGCCAGCAGCCAAGATTCAACCTATAATTCACCCCTCCACTTT.

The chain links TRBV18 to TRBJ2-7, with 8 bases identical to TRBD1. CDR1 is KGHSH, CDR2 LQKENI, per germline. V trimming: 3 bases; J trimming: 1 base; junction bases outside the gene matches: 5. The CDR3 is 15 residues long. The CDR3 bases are TGTGCCAGCTCACCTAGACAGGGGCGGTCCTACGAGCAGTACTTC. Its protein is CASSPRQGRSYEQYF.

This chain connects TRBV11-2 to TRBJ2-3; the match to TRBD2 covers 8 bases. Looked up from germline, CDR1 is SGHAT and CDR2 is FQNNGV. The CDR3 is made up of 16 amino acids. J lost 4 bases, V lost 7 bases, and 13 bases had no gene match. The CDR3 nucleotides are TGTGCCAGCACACCCGGGAGGGGGGGCCCCGCAGATACGCAGTATTTT. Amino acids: CASTPGRGGPADTQYF.

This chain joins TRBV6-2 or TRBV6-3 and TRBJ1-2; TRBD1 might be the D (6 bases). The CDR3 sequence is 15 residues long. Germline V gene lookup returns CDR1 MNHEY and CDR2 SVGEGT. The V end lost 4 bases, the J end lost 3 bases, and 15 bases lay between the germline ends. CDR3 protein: CASSSQGSGYYGYTF. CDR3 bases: TGTGCCAGCAGTTCACAGGGAAGTGGATACTATGGCTACACCTTC.

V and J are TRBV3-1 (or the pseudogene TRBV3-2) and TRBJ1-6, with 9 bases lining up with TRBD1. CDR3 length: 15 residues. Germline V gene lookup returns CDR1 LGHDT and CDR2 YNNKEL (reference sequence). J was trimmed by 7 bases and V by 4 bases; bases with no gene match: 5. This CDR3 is CASSLRQGVNSPLHF. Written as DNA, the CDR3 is TGTGCCAGCAGCCTCAGACAGGGGGTGAATTCACCCCTCCACTTT.

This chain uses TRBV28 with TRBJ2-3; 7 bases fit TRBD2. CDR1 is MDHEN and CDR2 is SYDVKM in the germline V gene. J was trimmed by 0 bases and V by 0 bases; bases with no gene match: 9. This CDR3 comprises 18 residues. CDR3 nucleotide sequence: TGTGCCAGCAGTTTATGGGCCTTAAGCGGGGCTAGCACAGATACGCAGTATTTT. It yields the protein CASSLWALSGASTDTQYF.

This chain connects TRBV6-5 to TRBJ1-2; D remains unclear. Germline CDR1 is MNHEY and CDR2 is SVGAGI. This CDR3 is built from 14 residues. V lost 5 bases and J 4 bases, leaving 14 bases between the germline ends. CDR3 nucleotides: TGTGCCAGCAGTCTTCGGACTGCCAGCTATGGCTACACCTTC. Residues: CASSLRTASYGYTF.

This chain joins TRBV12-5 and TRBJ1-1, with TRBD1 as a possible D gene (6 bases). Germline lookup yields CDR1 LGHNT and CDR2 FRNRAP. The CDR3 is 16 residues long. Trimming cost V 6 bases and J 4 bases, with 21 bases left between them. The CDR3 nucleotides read TGTGCTAGTGGAGAAGAACAGGGTGGACGAGGCACTGAAGCTTTCTTT. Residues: CASGEEQGGRGTEAFF.

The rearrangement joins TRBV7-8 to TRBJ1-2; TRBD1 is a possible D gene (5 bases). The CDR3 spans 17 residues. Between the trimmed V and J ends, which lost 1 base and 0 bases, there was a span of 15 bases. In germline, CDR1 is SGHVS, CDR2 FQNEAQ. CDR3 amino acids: CASSLESWGPANYGYTF. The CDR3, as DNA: TGTGCCAGCAGCTTAGAGTCATGGGGCCCAGCTAACTATGGCTACACCTTC.

The CDR3 region is CASTHTEEAFF. The CDR3 bases are TGTGCCAGCACCCATACAGAGGAAGCTTTCTTT. The chain has TRBV12-3 or TRBV12-4 and TRBJ1-1, with D hard to call. This CDR3 spans 11 amino acids. V shed 7 bases and J shed 8 bases, with 11 bases lying between them.

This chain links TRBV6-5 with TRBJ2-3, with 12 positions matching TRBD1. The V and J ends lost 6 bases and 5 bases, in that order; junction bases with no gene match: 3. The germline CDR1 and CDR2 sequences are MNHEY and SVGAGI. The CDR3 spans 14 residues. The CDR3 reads CASRGTGGVDTQYF. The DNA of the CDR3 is TGTGCCAGCAGGGGGACAGGGGGCGTAGATACGCAGTATTTT.

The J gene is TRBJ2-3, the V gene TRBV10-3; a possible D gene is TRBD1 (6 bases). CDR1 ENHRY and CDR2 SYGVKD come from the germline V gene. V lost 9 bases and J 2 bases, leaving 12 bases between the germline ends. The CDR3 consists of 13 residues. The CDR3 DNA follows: TGTGCCATTAGACAGGCGATCACAGATACGCAGTATTTT. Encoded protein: CAIRQAITDTQYF.

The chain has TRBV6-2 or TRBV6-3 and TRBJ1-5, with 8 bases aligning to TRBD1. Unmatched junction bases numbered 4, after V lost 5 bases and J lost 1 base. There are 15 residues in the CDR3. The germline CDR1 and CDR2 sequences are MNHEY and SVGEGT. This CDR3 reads CASSTRGLSNQPQHF. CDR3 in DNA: TGTGCCAGCAGTACCAGGGGGCTGAGCAATCAGCCCCAGCATTTT.

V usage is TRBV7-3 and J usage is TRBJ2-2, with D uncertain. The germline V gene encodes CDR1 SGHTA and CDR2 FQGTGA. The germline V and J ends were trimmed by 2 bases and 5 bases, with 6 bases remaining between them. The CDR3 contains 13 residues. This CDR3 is CASSLPQTGELFF. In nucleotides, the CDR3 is TGTGCCAGCAGCTTACCGCAGACCGGGGAGCTGTTTTTT.